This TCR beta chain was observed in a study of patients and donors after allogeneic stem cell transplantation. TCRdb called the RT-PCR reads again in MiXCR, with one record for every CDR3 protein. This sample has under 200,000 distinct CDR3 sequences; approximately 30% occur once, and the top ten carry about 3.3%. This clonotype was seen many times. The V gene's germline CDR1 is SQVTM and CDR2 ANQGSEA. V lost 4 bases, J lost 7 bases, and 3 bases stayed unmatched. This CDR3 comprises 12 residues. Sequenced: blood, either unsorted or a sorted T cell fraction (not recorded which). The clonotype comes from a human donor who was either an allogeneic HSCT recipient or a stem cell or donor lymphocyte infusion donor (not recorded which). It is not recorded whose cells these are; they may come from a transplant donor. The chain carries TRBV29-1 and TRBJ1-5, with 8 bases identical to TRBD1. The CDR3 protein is CSVAGGGQPQHF. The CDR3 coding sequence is TGCAGCGTTGCAGGGGGCGGGCAGCCCCAGCATTTT.